Shown below are 21 T cell receptor beta chains from a single sample sequenced in a study of shared clonotypes between healthy human individuals. Only in-frame clones appear in the TCRdb table, and some are missing; sequencing was by immunoSEQ multiplex PCR. The profile covers roughly 680,000 clones, with roughly 72% appearing a single time and approximately 1.8% taken by the ten largest. Sequencing used memory CD4+ T cells sorted from blood. Subset denoted: CD45RA-negative fraction. These receptors all stem from a woman in her thirties in good health.

The chain is built from TRBV19 and TRBJ2-1, with D perhaps matching TRBD1 (6 bases). Trimming removed 2 bases at V and 4 bases at J, with 15 bases between. From germline, CDR1 is LNHDA and CDR2 SQIVND (reference sequence). The CDR3 is made up of 16 amino acids. This CDR3 is CASSISTGIGYNEQFF. The CDR3 bases are TGTGCCAGTAGTATATCTACAGGGATAGGTTACAATGAGCAGTTCTTC.

This chain links TRBV4-1 with TRBJ1-4, with 7 bases fitting TRBD1. The CDR3 has 15 residues. The V segment lost 4 bases and the J segment 6 bases; nucleotides outside the gene matches: 8. Per the germline V gene, CDR1 is MGHRA and CDR2 is YSYEKL. Written as DNA, the CDR3 is TGCGCCAGCAGCCGTGACAGGGTCGGAGATGAAAAACTGTTTTTT. As protein: CASSRDRVGDEKLFF.

Only a few counts were recorded for this clone. The chain couples TRBV12-5 to TRBJ1-1; tentative D call: TRBD1 (6 bases). Trimming shortened V by 1 base and J by 7 bases, and 7 bases separated the two germline ends. The CDR3 length is 12 residues. Per the germline V gene, CDR1 is LGHNT and CDR2 is FRNRAP. DNA of the CDR3: TGTGCTAGTGGTTTGGGAGGGGGTGAAGCTTTCTTT. Translating gives CASGLGGGEAFF.

For the CDR3, the DNA is TGTGCCAGCGAGTTGAGGAGGACTGGGGCCAACGTCCTGACTTTC. This gives the protein CASELRRTGANVLTF. The V and J genes are TRBV6-5 and TRBJ2-6; maybe TRBD2 (5 bases). Germline V CDR1 and CDR2: MNHEY, SVGAGI. This CDR3 contains 15 residues. Trimming cost V 8 bases and J 2 bases, with 13 bases left between them.

The chain is built from TRBV7-9 and TRBJ2-5; D is ambiguous. The J call may be wrong; the DNA end is better matched by TRBJ2-7. The CDR3 has 15 amino acids. Germline V gene data show CDR1 as SEHNR and CDR2 as FQNEAQ (reference sequence). The CDR3 loop is CASSLAHQRSYEQYF. DNA of the CDR3: TGTGCCAGCAGCTTAGCGCACCAACGCTCCTACGAGCAGTACTTC.

Note on this clone: Within the sample, other DNA sequences also encode this same CDR3. V is TRBV6-5 and J is TRBJ1-2, with D unresolved. Trimming removed 5 bases from V and 7 bases from J, with 8 bases in between. From germline, CDR1 is MNHEY and CDR2 SVGAGI. This CDR3 is built from 11 residues. The DNA for the CDR3 is TGTGCCAGCAGTACGGGTGGTGGCTACACCTTC. It yields the protein CASSTGGGYTF.

About this clone itself: The same CDR3 arises from other DNA sequences in this sample as well. The chain uses TRBV27 and TRBJ2-6; D unresolved. CDR1 and CDR2 from the germline V gene are MNHEY and SMNVEV (reference sequence). CDR3 length: 13 amino acids. The germline V and J ends were trimmed by 6 bases and 4 bases, with 7 bases remaining between them. The CDR3 region is CASRPSGANVLTF. The CDR3 region has the DNA TGTGCCAGCAGACCCTCGGGGGCCAACGTCCTGACTTTC.

The rearrangement uses TRBV7-9 and TRBJ2-6, with 7 bases matching TRBD2. V was clipped by 6 bases and J by 1 base; unmatched bases: 12. Germline CDR1 and CDR2: SEHNR and FQNEAQ (reference sequence). The CDR3 sequence is 18 residues long. The chain's CDR3 is CASSRRLADDSGANVLTF. CDR3 coding DNA: TGTGCCAGCAGTCGAAGGCTAGCGGACGATTCTGGGGCCAACGTCCTGACTTTC.

This clone was observed a handful of times. The V call is TRBV11-2, the J call TRBJ1-3; D is perhaps TRBD1 (6 bases). Between the trimmed V and J ends, which lost 1 base and 0 bases, there was a span of 10 bases. CDR3 length: 16 residues. Germline CDR1 reads SGHAT; CDR2 reads FQNNGV. CDR3 nucleotide sequence: TGTGCCAGCAGCTTAGGTCCAGGGGTCTCTGGAAACACCATATATTTT. It translates to CASSLGPGVSGNTIYF.

The chain is built from TRBV19 and TRBJ2-1; TRBD2 matches at 14 bases. After removal of 5 bases from V and 4 bases from J, the junction contained 7 bases not matched to a gene. The CDR3 totals 17 residues. Per the germline V gene, CDR1 is LNHDA and CDR2 is SQIVND (reference sequence). CDR3 in DNA: TGTGCCAGTAGTTCCGGGACTAGCGGGGGAAATTACAATGAGCAGTTCTTC. Residues: CASSSGTSGGNYNEQFF.

CDR3 region: CASSEGLGNYGYTF. CDR3 in DNA: TGTGCCAGCAGTGAAGGTCTCGGGAACTATGGCTACACCTTC. This sequence joins TRBV6-1 and TRBJ1-2; D gene uncertain. CDR3 length: 14 residues. V was trimmed by 1 base and J by 2 bases, leaving 8 bases between them. The germline V gene encodes CDR1 MNHNS and CDR2 SASEGT.

This clone was seen only once. The chain is built from TRBV11-2 and TRBJ2-1; tentatively, D is TRBD1 (6 bases). Germline V gene sequence: CDR1 SGHAT, CDR2 FQNNGV. Trimming left V 4 bases short and J 7 bases short, with 14 bases between. This CDR3 has 14 residues. In nucleotides, the CDR3 is TGTGCCAGCAGCTCCTTACAGGGAAGGAATGAGCAGTTCTTC. It yields the protein CASSSLQGRNEQFF. The variable domain in full, completed from reference TRBV11-2 and TRBJ2-1, reads EAGVAQSPRYKIIEKRQSVAFWCNPISGHATLYWYQQILGQGPKLLIQFQNNGVVDDSQLPKDRFSAERLKGVDSTLKIQPAKLEDSAVYLCASSSLQGRNEQFFGPGTRLTVL.

This clone appeared once. A much larger clone sits a single nucleotide away, making a read error possible. The V call is TRBV5-1, the J call TRBJ2-3; D gene unclear. The CDR3 runs to 14 residues. V lost 2 bases, J lost 3 bases, and 10 bases lay in between. Germline V gene lookup returns CDR1 SGHRS and CDR2 YFSETQ. DNA of the CDR3: TGCGCCAGCAGCTTCTGGAGTGGGACAGATACGCAGTATTTT. It yields the protein CASSFWSGTDTQYF.

The V call is TRBV2, the J call TRBJ1-1; D ambiguous. The CDR3 has 8 residues. V dropped 0 bases and J dropped 13 bases, with 0 bases sitting between them. Germline V lookup: CDR1 SNHLY, CDR2 FYNNEI. The CDR3 region has the DNA TGTGCCAGCAGTGAAGCTTTCTTT. This codes for CASSEAFF. Based on the CDR3 plus reference TRBV2 and TRBJ1-1, the full variable domain is EPEVTQTPSHQVTQMGQEVILRCVPISNHLYFYWYRQILGQKVEFLVSFYNNEISEKSEIFDDQFSVERPDGSNFTLKIRSTKLEDSAMYFCASSEAFFGQGTRLTVV.

This chain joins TRBV5-1 and TRBJ2-5; D perhaps matches TRBD2 (6 bases). The V end lost 7 bases, the J end lost 4 bases, and 26 bases lay between the germline ends. The CDR3 is 17 residues long. Germline-derived CDR1 and CDR2 are SGHRS and YFSETQ. CDR3 coding DNA: TGCGCCAGCCTGACGCCTCCCCCGGGAGCTCTGGGAGAGACCCAGTACTTC. Translation: CASLTPPPGALGETQYF.

The CDR3 nucleotides read TGTGCCTGGAGTGTACGGGGACAGGCCCCCTACAATGAGCAGTTCTTC. This codes for CAWSVRGQAPYNEQFF. V usage is TRBV30 and J usage is TRBJ2-1, with 8 bases lining up with TRBD1. The CDR3 spans 16 residues. The germline V gene encodes CDR1 GTSNPN and CDR2 SVGIG (reference sequence). V was clipped by 0 bases and J by 2 bases; unmatched bases: 6. Complete variable domain (other parts from reference TRBV30 and TRBJ2-1): SQTIHQWPATLVQPVGSPLSLECTVEGTSNPNLYWYRQAAGRGLQLLFYSVGIGQISSEVPQNLSASRPQDRQFILSSKKLLLSDSGFYLCAWSVRGQAPYNEQFFGPGTRLTVL.

The chain has TRBV15 and TRBJ2-7; D call uncertain. With 5 bases removed from V and 3 bases from J, the gap between germline ends came to 23 bases. CDR1 is LNHNV, CDR2 YYDKDF, per germline (reference sequence). CDR3 size: 17 residues. The CDR3 reads CATSPVRSDSDLYEQYF. The CDR3 DNA is TGTGCCACCAGCCCCGTGAGGTCCGACTCAGACCTCTACGAGCAGTACTTC.

The rearrangement links TRBV6-1 to TRBJ1-5, with D tentatively TRBD1 (6 bases). Trimming shortened V by 6 bases and J by 0 bases, and 12 bases separated the two germline ends. Germline loops: CDR1 MNHNS, CDR2 SASEGT. The CDR3 consists of 15 residues. This CDR3 reads CASRTGSYSNQPQHF. The CDR3 DNA follows: TGTGCCAGCAGGACAGGATCCTATAGCAATCAGCCCCAGCATTTT.

This chain uses TRBV2 with TRBJ2-1; 7 nucleotides agree with TRBD2. Looked up from germline, CDR1 is SNHLY and CDR2 is FYNNEI. Trimming took 1 base from V and 9 from J; bases not matched to a gene: 9. The CDR3 extends over 15 amino acids. The CDR3, as DNA: TGTGCCAGCAGTGAAGAGGGCGGGAGTAGGGGTGAGCAGTTCTTC. It translates to CASSEEGGSRGEQFF.

The chain uses TRBV28 and TRBJ1-4, with D tentatively TRBD1 (5 bases). Trimming left V 7 bases short and J 6 bases short, with 15 bases between. CDR1 MDHEN and CDR2 SYDVKM come from the germline V gene. The CDR3 is made up of 14 amino acids. CDR3: CASTAGSWDEKLFF. CDR3 DNA: TGTGCCAGCACCGCAGGGAGTTGGGATGAAAAACTGTTTTTT. The whole variable domain, filled in from reference TRBV28 and TRBJ1-4, reads DVKVTQSSRYLVKRTGEKVFLECVQDMDHENMFWYRQDPGLGLRLIYFSYDVKMKEKGDIPEGYSVSREKKERFSLILESASTNQTSMYLCASTAGSWDEKLFFGSGTQLSVL.

This rearrangement joins TRBV29-1 to TRBJ1-1; TRBD1 matches 9 bases. The CDR3 spans 14 residues. Unmatched junction bases numbered 7, after V lost 8 bases and J lost 0 bases. Germline CDR1 SQVTM, CDR2 ANQGSEA. The CDR3 region has the DNA TGCAGCATCCGGGACAGGGATGTGAACACTGAAGCTTTCTTT. Translation: CSIRDRDVNTEAFF.